These T cell receptor beta chains were read from a single sample in a study of blood T cell repertoires in COVID-19. The data were produced by immunoSEQ multiplex PCR, yet TCRdb's version contains in-frame clones alone and is incomplete. The table lists over 250,000 clones, 88% of them singletons, with approximately 2% in the top ten. Specimen: PBMCs or T cells enriched from blood (not recorded which). The receptors were gathered from a woman in her sixties in a cohort exposed to, infected with or recovered from COVID-19 (not recorded which). Both conserved end residues are part of each CDR3. The D gene is left open where the match is weak. Expanded clones get a size class; other rows say once, few or many, or leave the size out.

>-|TRBV27|TRBD1|TRBJ1-4
TGTGCCAGCAGCCTAGTGATGACAGGGAGTGTTGAAAAACTGTTTTTT
CASSLVMTGSVEKLFF
>-|TRBV6-5|TRBD1|TRBJ2-2
TGTGCCAGCAGTTACTCGACAGGGTTCACCGGGGAGCTGTTTTTT
CASSYSTGFTGELFF
>few|TRBV9|TRBD2|TRBJ2-1
TGTGCCAGCAGTTCCGGACTAGCCTCCTACAATGAGCAGTTCTTC
CASSSGLASYNEQFF
>-|TRBV5-4|-|TRBJ1-5
TGTGCCAGCAGCTTGGGGCCCGGGACACTCAATAGCAATCAGCCCCAGCATTTT
CASSLGPGTLNSNQPQHF
>-|TRBV28|TRBD1|TRBJ1-1
TGTGCCAGCGACGGACAGGGGTTGGACACTGAAGCTTTCTTT
CASDGQGLDTEAFF
>-|TRBV5-4|TRBD1|TRBJ1-3
TGTGCCAGCAGCAAATGGACAGGGAGGTTAGGAAACACCATATATTTT
CASSKWTGRLGNTIYF
>once|TRBV2|TRBD2|TRBJ2-1
TGTGCCAGCAGGGAGACTAGCGGGAGGGCCGAAGAGCAGTTCTTC
CASRETSGRAEEQFF
>-|TRBV3-1/TRBV3-2|TRBD1|TRBJ2-7
TGTGCCAGCAGCCCCCGTGGGACAGGAAACTACGAGCAGTACTTC
CASSPRGTGNYEQYF
>-|TRBV7-2|TRBD1|TRBJ1-1
TGTGCCAGCGGCAAACAGGGGAGACACACTGAAGCTTTCTTT
CASGKQGRHTEAFF
>-|TRBV2|-|TRBJ2-3
TGTGCCAGCAGGACGACATCGGCTTCAGATACGCAGTATTTT
CASRTTSASDTQYF
>once|TRBV19|TRBD1|TRBJ2-6
TGTGCCAGTAGTATAGATCTGGGACAGAACTCTGGGGCCAACGTCCTGACTTTC
CASSIDLGQNSGANVLTF
>-|TRBV10-3|-|TRBJ1-5
TGTGCCATCAGTGCCCGACAGGAAGGCAATCAGCCCCAGCATTTT
CAISARQEGNQPQHF
>-|TRBV20-1|-|TRBJ1-1
TGCAGTGCTAGTGGGGAGCAGGGAGGGTACACTGAAGCTTTCTTT
CSASGEQGGYTEAFF
>-|TRBV11-2|-|TRBJ2-2
TGTGCCAGCAGCTTTGGGGCTCGGAACACCGGGGAGCTGTTTTTT
CASSFGARNTGELFF
>-|TRBV7-6|TRBD1|TRBJ1-5
TGTGCCAGCAGCATCGGGGGGACAGGAGGCAATCAGCCCCAGCATTTT
CASSIGGTGGNQPQHF
>-|TRBV4-1|-|TRBJ1-6
TGCGCCAGCAGCCCTACTATTGTTTCACCCCTCCACTTT
CASSPTIVSPLHF
>-|TRBV21-1|-|TRBJ2-1
TGTGCCAGCAGCAAAGAGAGACTAGCGGGATATGAGCAGTTCTTC
CASSKERLAGYEQFF
>-|TRBV5-1|-|TRBJ1-5
TGCGCCAGCAGCCCGGGACCAAGCGGGGTCTTTAGCAATCAGCCCCAGCATTTT
CASSPGPSGVFSNQPQHF
>-|TRBV7-6|TRBD1|TRBJ2-3
TGTGCCAGCAGCTTAGCGCCCCTAGTACAGGGGGCGAACCTGTTCACAGATACGCAGTATTTT
CASSLAPLVQGANLFTDTQYF
>-|TRBV6-5|-|TRBJ2-7
TGTGCCAGCAGCCGCCCCTTTAGCCGTCGCGAGCAGTACTTC
CASSRPFSRREQYF
>-|TRBV5-1|TRBD1|TRBJ1-1
TGCGCCAGCAGCAGCCCGGACAGGGGGATCACTGAAGCTTTCTTT
CASSSPDRGITEAFF
>-|TRBV6-5|TRBD1|TRBJ1-2
TGTGCCAGCACCGCCTCAGGGGGCTATGGCTACACCTTC
CASTASGGYGYTF
>-|TRBV12-3/TRBV12-4|-|TRBJ2-7
TGTGCCAGCAGTTTCGGGGACTCCTACGAGCAGTACTTC
CASSFGDSYEQYF
>-|TRBV2|TRBD2|TRBJ2-2
TGTGCCAGCAGTAAGACTAGCGGGAGGGGGACCGGGGAGCTGTTTTTT
CASSKTSGRGTGELFF
>-|TRBV11-2|-|TRBJ2-3
TGTGCCAGCAGCTTGATGGCCGATACGCAGTATTTT
CASSLMADTQYF
>-|TRBV5-1|-|TRBJ1-2
TGCGCCAGCAGATCCGCGCCTAACTATGGCTACACCTTC
CASRSAPNYGYTF
>-|TRBV7-3|TRBD1|TRBJ2-1
TGTGCCAGCAGCGACGACAGGGTTGAGCAGTTCTTC
CASSDDRVEQFF
>-|TRBV7-3|TRBD2|TRBJ2-5
TGTGCCAGCAGCCGAGGACTAGCGGGACTATTACAAGAGACCCAGTACTTC
CASSRGLAGLLQETQYF
>once|TRBV4-1|TRBD2|TRBJ2-7
TGCGCCAGCAGCCAAGCGGGAGGGACGGGATACGAGCAGTACTTC
CASSQAGGTGYEQYF
>-|TRBV5-1|-|TRBJ2-7
TGCGCCAGCAGCTTGGCAGGGTCATACGAGCAGTACTTC
CASSLAGSYEQYF
>-|TRBV10-3|-|TRBJ2-3
TGTGCCATCAGTGAGGCGGCTAGCGGCACAGATACGCAGTATTTT
CAISEAASGTDTQYF
>-|TRBV5-1|TRBD2|TRBJ2-3
TGCGCCAGCAGCTTGGGCCAGACTAGCGGGAGATCGTCAGATACGCAGTATTTT
CASSLGQTSGRSSDTQYF
>-|TRBV2|-|TRBJ1-2
TGTGCCAGCAGGGGGGAGGAGAACTATGGCTACACCTTC
CASRGEENYGYTF
>-|TRBV5-1|TRBD2|TRBJ2-7
TGCGCCAGCAGCCATGGACTAGGCTACGAGCAGTACTTC
CASSHGLGYEQYF
>-|TRBV7-8|-|TRBJ2-1
TGTGCCAGCACGGCGGGGTCCTCCTACAATGAGCAGTTCTTC
CASTAGSSYNEQFF
>-|TRBV2|-|TRBJ2-3
TGTGCCAGCCTCAGGGAGGGGGGCGCTTGGGATACGCAGTATTTT
CASLREGGAWDTQYF
>-|TRBV28|-|TRBJ1-4
TGTGCCAGCAGTTTCTCGACAGGCGCGACCGAAAAACTGTTTTTT
CASSFSTGATEKLFF
>-|TRBV7-2|-|TRBJ2-7
TGTGCCAGCAGCTTAGGGCTAGCTGAGCAGTACTTC
CASSLGLAEQYF
>-|TRBV5-6|TRBD1|TRBJ2-7
TGTGCCAGCAGCTTGGGGACAGGGGGCTTCTCCTACGAGCAGTACTTC
CASSLGTGGFSYEQYF
>-|TRBV7-3|TRBD1|TRBJ2-2
TGTGCCAGCAGCTTGACGACAGGGGGCGGCACCGGGGAGCTGTTTTTT
CASSLTTGGGTGELFF
>-|TRBV5-4|TRBD1|TRBJ2-7
TGTGCCAGCAGCTCGGGACAGTCCTACGAGCAGTACTTC
CASSSGQSYEQYF
>-|TRBV30|-|TRBJ2-7
TGTGCCTGGAGTCTACAGGGTTACGAGCAGTACTTC
CAWSLQGYEQYF
>-|TRBV7-9|TRBD2|TRBJ2-1
TGTGCCAGCAGCTTAATAGGTCTAGCGGGATCCTACAATGAGCAGTTCTTC
CASSLIGLAGSYNEQFF
>-|TRBV7-3|-|TRBJ2-7
TGTGCCAGCAGCTTGGTAGCGAATTACGAGCAGTACTTC
CASSLVANYEQYF
>-|TRBV30|TRBD2|TRBJ2-1
TGTGCCTGGAATGGGGCCCGGACTAGCGGGACACACAATGAGCAGTTCTTC
CAWNGARTSGTHNEQFF
>-|TRBV6-1|-|TRBJ1-5
TGTGCCAGCAGTGAAGCCGGGGGGTTTCAGCCCCAGCATTTT
CASSEAGGFQPQHF
>once|TRBV25-1|-|TRBJ2-6
TGTGCCAGCAGTGAATTGTCCCGGGGGACCTCTGGGGCCAACGTCCTGACTTTC
CASSELSRGTSGANVLTF
>-|TRBV19|-|TRBJ2-1
TGTGCCAGTATCGGCAGGGAAGGTCACAATGAGCAGTTCTTC
CASIGREGHNEQFF
>-|TRBV19|TRBD1|TRBJ1-3
TGTGCCAGTAGCGCTCTTAACCGGGACAGGGCTGGAAACACCATATATTTT
CASSALNRDRAGNTIYF
>-|TRBV6-5|-|TRBJ1-1
TGTGCCAGCAGCCGTCCCCAGGGGGAAGCTTTCTTT
CASSRPQGEAFF
>few|TRBV10-2|TRBD1|TRBJ2-7
TGCGCCATCCTCGGACCAGGGGGCCGGTCCCCTAATAACTACGAGCAGTACTTC
CAILGPGGRSPNNYEQYF
>-|TRBV9|-|TRBJ2-4
TGTGCCAGCAGCGTTGGCGGGGTCCAAAACATTCAGTACTTC
CASSVGGVQNIQYF
>-|TRBV28|-|TRBJ2-7
TGTGCCAGCAGCCTCAGGGTCCACGAGCAGTACTTC
CASSLRVHEQYF
>-|TRBV19|TRBD1|TRBJ2-1
TGTGCCAGTAGAACTGGACAGGGCTACAATGAGCAGTTCTTC
CASRTGQGYNEQFF
>-|TRBV11-2|TRBD1|TRBJ1-6
TGTGCCAGCAGCTTAGGTTACAGGGGAGAAAAAAATTCACCCCTCCACTTT
CASSLGYRGEKNSPLHF